This TCR beta chain came from a study of molecular identifiers for immune sequencing clone quantification. Study-level background: Five aliquots were made in replicates from the RNA of about 20,000 or 100,000 naive CD8 cells, and four were sequenced.

From the PCR reads, TCRdb called clonotypes with MiXCR, one entry per CDR3 protein. The profile covers approximately 500,000 distinct CDR3 sequences, with about 26% appearing a single time and roughly 0.77% taken by the ten largest. The ends were cut back, 6 bases at V and 9 bases at J, with 23 bases in the middle. This CDR3 comprises 15 residues. The receptor's source is a human donor in good health. Some libraries in this study had Jurkat cell RNA spiked in. The chain carries TRBV12-3 or TRBV12-4 and TRBJ2-5; D possibly corresponds to TRBD2 (6 bases). Material for sequencing was naive CD8+ T cells from blood, with Jurkat cell RNA spiked in. Subset of the sample: FACS-sorted CD8+CD4-CCR7+CD45RA+ naive T cells. The CDR3 region has the DNA TGTGCCAGCAGGGACCGGGACTCCTCCAGGGAGGCCCAGTACTTC. Encoded protein: CASRDRDSSREAQYF.